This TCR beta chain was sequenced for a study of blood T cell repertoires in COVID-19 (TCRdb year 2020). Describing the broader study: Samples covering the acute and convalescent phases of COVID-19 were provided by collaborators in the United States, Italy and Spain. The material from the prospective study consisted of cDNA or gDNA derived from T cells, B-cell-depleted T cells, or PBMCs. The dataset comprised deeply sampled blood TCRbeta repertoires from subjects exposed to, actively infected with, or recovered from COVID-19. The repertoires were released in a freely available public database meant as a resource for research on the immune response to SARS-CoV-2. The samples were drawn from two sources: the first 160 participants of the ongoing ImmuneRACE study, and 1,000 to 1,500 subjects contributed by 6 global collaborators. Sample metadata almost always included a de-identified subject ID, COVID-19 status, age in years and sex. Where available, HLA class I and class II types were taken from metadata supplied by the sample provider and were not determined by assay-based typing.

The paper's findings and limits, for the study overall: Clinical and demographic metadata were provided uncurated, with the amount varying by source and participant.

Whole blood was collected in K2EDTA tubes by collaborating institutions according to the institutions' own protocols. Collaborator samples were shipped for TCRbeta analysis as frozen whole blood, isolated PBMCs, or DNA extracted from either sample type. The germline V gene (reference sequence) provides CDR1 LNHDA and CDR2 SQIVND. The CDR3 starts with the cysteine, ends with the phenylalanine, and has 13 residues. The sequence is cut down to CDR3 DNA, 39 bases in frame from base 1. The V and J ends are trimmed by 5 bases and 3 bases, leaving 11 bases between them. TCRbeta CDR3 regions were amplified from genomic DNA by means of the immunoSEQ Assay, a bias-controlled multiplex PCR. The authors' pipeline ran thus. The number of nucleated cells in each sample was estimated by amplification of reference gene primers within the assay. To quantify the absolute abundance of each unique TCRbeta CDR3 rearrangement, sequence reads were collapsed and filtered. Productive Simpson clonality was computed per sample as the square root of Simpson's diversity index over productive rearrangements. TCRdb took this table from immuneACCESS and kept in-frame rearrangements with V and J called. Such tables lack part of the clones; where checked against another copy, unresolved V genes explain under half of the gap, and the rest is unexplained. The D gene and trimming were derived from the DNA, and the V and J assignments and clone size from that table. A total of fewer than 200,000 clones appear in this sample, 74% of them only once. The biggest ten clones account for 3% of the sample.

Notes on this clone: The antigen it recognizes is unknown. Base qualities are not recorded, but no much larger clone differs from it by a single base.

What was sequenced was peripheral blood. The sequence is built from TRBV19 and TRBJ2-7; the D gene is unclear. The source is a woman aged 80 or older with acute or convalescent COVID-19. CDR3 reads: CASSPRSFYEQYF. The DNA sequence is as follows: TGTGCCAGTAGTCCCCGGTCGTTCTACGAGCAGTACTTC.